This T cell receptor beta chain was retrieved from a study of blood T cell repertoires in COVID-19. Across the study: Italy, Spain and the United States were the sources of the convalescent and acute COVID-19 samples. From T cells, B-cell-depleted T cells, or PBMCs came the material, which was cDNA or gDNA.

In the study's own analysis: Researchers report that nucleated cell counts were estimated from reference gene primer amplification. Sequencing used immunoSEQ multiplex PCR; TCRdb keeps in-frame clones, though not all of them. From that table come the V and J calls and clone size; the DNA was used to work out D and trimming. This table holds about 120,000 clones, around nine tenths found once. The V segment lost 4 bases and the J segment 5 bases; nucleotides outside the gene matches: 12. This CDR3 region has 16 residues. Germline CDR1 is SGHNT and CDR2 is YYREEE (reference sequence). This chain uses TRBV5-4 with TRBJ1-5; TRBD1 aligns across 7 bases. The sequence came from a human donor with acute or convalescent COVID-19. The donor label of this sample is uncertain. Sequencing used peripheral blood. This CDR3 is CASSPRPGGFDQPQHF. As DNA, the CDR3 is TGTGCCAGCAGCCCCAGACCAGGGGGGTTCGATCAGCCCCAGCATTTT.